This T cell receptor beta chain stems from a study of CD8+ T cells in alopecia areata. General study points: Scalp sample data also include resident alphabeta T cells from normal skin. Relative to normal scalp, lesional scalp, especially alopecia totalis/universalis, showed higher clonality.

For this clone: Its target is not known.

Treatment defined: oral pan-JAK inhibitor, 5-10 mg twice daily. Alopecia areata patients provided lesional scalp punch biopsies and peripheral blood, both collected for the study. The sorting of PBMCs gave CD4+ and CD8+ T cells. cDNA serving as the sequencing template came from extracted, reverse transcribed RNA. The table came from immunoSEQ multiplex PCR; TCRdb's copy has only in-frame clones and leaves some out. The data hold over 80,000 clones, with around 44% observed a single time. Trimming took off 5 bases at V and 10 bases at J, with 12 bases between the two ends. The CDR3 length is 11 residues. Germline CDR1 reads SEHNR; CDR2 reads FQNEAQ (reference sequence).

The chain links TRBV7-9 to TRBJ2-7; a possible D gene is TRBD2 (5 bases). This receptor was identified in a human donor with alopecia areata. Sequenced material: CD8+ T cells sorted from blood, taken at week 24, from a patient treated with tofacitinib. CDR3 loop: CASSDIDYQYF. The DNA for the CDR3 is TGTGCCAGCAGCGATATCGACTATCAGTACTTC.